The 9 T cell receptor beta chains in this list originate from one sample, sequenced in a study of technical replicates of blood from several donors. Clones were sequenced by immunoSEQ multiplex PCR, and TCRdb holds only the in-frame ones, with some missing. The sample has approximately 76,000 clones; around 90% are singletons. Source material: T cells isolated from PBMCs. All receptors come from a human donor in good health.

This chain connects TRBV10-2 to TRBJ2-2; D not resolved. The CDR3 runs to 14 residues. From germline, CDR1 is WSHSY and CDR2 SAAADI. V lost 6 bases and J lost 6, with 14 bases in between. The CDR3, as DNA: TGCGCCAGCAGCCCGATCTCAGAGGCCGGGGAGCTGTTTTTT. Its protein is CASSPISEAGELFF.

CDR3 sequence reads: CASSLGVLNTEAFF. CDR3 coding DNA: TGTGCCAGCAGCCTCGGGGTTTTGAACACTGAAGCTTTCTTT. The genes are TRBV7-8 and TRBJ1-1; D unclear. Germline assignment: CDR1 SGHVS and CDR2 FQNEAQ. V shed 5 bases and J shed 0 bases, with 10 bases lying between them. This CDR3 comprises 14 residues.

The CDR3 DNA sequence: TGTGCCACCAGCAGAGAGGAGGGGACGTACGAGCAGTACTTC. It is translated as CATSREEGTYEQYF. The chain recombines TRBV15 with TRBJ2-7, with TRBD2 as a possible D gene (6 bases). The CDR3 spans 14 residues. V lost 0 bases and J 4 bases, leaving 10 bases between the germline ends. From germline, CDR1 is LNHNV and CDR2 YYDKDF (reference sequence).

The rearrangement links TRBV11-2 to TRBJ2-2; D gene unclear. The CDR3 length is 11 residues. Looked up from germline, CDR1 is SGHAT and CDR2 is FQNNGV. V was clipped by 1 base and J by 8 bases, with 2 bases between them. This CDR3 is CASSLAGELFF. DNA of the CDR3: TGTGCCAGCAGCTTAGCTGGGGAGCTGTTTTTT.

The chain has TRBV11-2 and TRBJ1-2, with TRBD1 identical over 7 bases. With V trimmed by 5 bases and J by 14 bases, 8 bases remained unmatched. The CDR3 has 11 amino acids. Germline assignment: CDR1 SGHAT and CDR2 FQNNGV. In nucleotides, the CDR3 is TGTGCCAGCAGCATATCACCGGGACAGACCTTC. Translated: CASSISPGQTF.

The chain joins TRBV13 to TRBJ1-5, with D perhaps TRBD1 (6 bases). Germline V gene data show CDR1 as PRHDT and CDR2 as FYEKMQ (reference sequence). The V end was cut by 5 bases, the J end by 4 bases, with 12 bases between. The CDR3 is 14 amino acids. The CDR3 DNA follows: TGTGCCAGCAGCCCGGGGGGGGCGAATCAGCCCCAGCATTTT. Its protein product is CASSPGGANQPQHF.

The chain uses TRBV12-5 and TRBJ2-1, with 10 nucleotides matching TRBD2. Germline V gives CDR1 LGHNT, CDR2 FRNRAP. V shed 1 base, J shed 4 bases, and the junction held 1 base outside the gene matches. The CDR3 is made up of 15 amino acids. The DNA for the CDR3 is TGTGCTAGTGGTTTGGGGACTAGCGGATACAATGAGCAGTTCTTC. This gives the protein CASGLGTSGYNEQFF.

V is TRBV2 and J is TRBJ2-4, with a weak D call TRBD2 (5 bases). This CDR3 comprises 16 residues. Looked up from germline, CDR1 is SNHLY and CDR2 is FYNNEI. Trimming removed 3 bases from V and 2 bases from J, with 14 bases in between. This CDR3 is CASSDFGLLSKNIQYF. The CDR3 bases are TGTGCCAGCAGTGATTTTGGACTTCTCTCCAAAAACATTCAGTACTTC.

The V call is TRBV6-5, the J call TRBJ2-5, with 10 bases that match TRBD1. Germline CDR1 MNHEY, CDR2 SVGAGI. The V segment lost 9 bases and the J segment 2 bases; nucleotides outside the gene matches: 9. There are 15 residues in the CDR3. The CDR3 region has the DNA TGTGCCAGGAAACCGGGACAGGGGAAGCAAGAGACCCAGTACTTC. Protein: CARKPGQGKQETQYF.